This TCR beta chain was sequenced during a study of blood T cell repertoires in COVID-19. Whole-study context: Sample material is recorded as cDNA or gDNA derived from T cells, B-cell-depleted T cells, or PBMCs.

The V gene's germline CDR1 is ENHRY and CDR2 SYGVKD. The length of the CDR3 is 13 residues. Trimming took 0 bases from V and 6 from J, leaving 8 bases between them. As processed by the authors: It was from reference gene primer amplification that nucleated cell counts were estimated. Assay: immunoSEQ multiplex PCR; the TCRdb copy retains only in-frame clones and omits some. The DNA was the basis for D and trimming; V, J and clone size are from that table. The sample shows 450,000 or so clones, about 90% of them seen only once. The participants were between roughly 18 and 100 years old and came from roughly 25 US areas. The study counted Cohort 3 donors as recovered given two negative PCRs, clearance, or symptom resolution.

The sequencing sample was made of PBMCs or T cells enriched from blood (not recorded which). This chain links TRBV10-3 with TRBJ1-2; the D gene is possibly TRBD1 (5 bases). The TCR sequence derives from a man between 18 and 29 years old who had recovered from COVID-19. CDR3 in DNA: TGTGCCATCAGTGAGTCCAGGGCGAATGGCTACACCTTC. This codes for CAISESRANGYTF.